This entry lists 29 T cell receptor beta chains sequenced from one sample in a study of Ad26.COV2.S vaccination and SARS-CoV-2 variants listed by TCRdb under 2021. The treatment or condition label, as the study defines it: about 20 received Ad26.COV2.S at low or high dose, single or two shots; about 5 received placebo; per-sample allocation not given. Repertoires of vaccine and placebo recipients were sequenced from samples collected on day 63 after the first injection. Libraries were constructed by the immunoSEQ multiplex PCR assay. Held by TCRdb, this immuneACCESS table contains in-frame sequences only and omits some clones. Under half of the omission traces to an unresolved V gene where checked; the cause of the rest is unknown. In all, the sample holds about 350,000 clones, and 70% to 90% of those were seen once. The ten largest clones add up to roughly 3.5% of the sample. Sequenced here: peripheral blood, sampled in a trial of Ad26.COV2.S vaccine versus placebo. The receptors shown here come from a person between 18 and 59 years old who received the Ad26.COV2.S COVID-19 vaccine or a placebo.

There are a few counts of this clone. The chain carries TRBV30 and TRBJ1-2; 7 positions match TRBD1. The J segment lost 6 bases and the V segment lost 7 bases, leaving 8 bases of the junction unmatched. Germline values: CDR1 GTSNPN, CDR2 SVGIG (reference sequence). This CDR3 is built from 12 residues. Here the CDR3 DNA reads TGTGCCTCCCTGACAGGGATGGATGGCTACACCTTC. As protein: CASLTGMDGYTF.

The gene calls are TRBV15 and TRBJ2-1; TRBD2 is a possible D gene (6 bases). The germline gives CDR1 LNHNV, CDR2 YYDKDF (reference sequence). CDR3 size: 13 residues. V lost 5 bases and J 4 bases, leaving 9 bases between the germline ends. Here the CDR3 DNA reads TGTGCCACCAGCGGGGACTTGTACAATGAGCAGTTCTTC. Its protein is CATSGDLYNEQFF.

This rearrangement joins TRBV19 to TRBJ2-2; 9 bases line up with TRBD1. The CDR3 is 16 amino acids. The trim removed 6 bases at V and 2 bases at J, leaving 7 bases unmatched. The germline V gene encodes CDR1 LNHDA and CDR2 SQIVND (reference sequence). Here the CDR3 reads CASRSPGQGNTGELFF. Here the CDR3 DNA reads TGTGCCAGTAGATCCCCGGGACAGGGAAACACCGGGGAGCTGTTTTTT.

This clone appeared once. The chain employs TRBV6-5 and TRBJ2-2; D is ambiguous. In germline, CDR1 is MNHEY, CDR2 SVGAGI. This CDR3 has 13 amino acids. V shed 0 bases and J shed 4 bases, with 3 bases lying between them. The CDR3 DNA reads TGTGCCAGCAGTTACTCAGGCACCGGGGAGCTGTTTTTT. Translated, it gives CASSYSGTGELFF.

With respect to this clone: The identical CDR3 is also encoded by other nucleotide sequences in the sample. The V and J genes are TRBV18 and TRBJ1-5; D is possibly TRBD1 (5 bases). The germline V gene encodes CDR1 KGHSH and CDR2 LQKENI. The CDR3 is 13 residues long. Trimming stripped 3 bases from V and 4 bases from J, with 7 bases between. The DNA of the CDR3 is TGTGCCAGCTCACCGGGGGGGAATCAGCCCCAGCATTTT. Its protein product is CASSPGGNQPQHF.

The sample holds a few counts of this clone. DNA for the CDR3: TGTGCCAGCAGGGAGACAGCGGATAATGAAAAACTGTTTTTT. Protein product: CASRETADNEKLFF. This chain links TRBV6-5 with TRBJ1-4; weak D call: TRBD1 (5 bases). CDR3 length equals 14 residues. Trimming removed 6 bases at V and 4 bases at J, with 12 bases between. The germline CDR1 and CDR2 sequences are MNHEY and SVGAGI.

The CDR3 is CASSLGTRTNEQYF. Written as DNA, the CDR3 is TGTGCCAGCAGCTTAGGTACACGGACAAACGAGCAGTACTTC. The chain uses TRBV7-8 and TRBJ2-7, with D maybe TRBD1 (5 bases). This CDR3 is 14 amino acids long. V was clipped by 1 base and J by 5 bases, with 12 bases between them. The germline V gene has CDR1 SGHVS and CDR2 FQNEAQ.

The J gene is TRBJ1-1, the V gene TRBV9, with unresolved D. Germline CDR1 reads SGDLS; CDR2 reads YYNGEE. The CDR3 length is 13 residues. V lost 3 bases and J 1 base, leaving 7 bases between the germline ends. CDR3 protein: CASSATGNTEAFF. The DNA for the CDR3 is TGTGCCAGCAGCGCAACTGGGAACACTGAAGCTTTCTTT.

The chain uses TRBV14 and TRBJ1-6; D perhaps matches TRBD1 (5 bases). The V gene's germline CDR1 is SGHDN and CDR2 FVKESK. CDR3 size: 18 residues. Deletions cut 5 bases from V and 4 bases from J, with 21 bases between. The CDR3 sequence is CASSLARDARPYNSPLHF. The DNA for the CDR3 is TGTGCCAGCAGCTTAGCCCGGGACGCACGACCTTATAATTCACCCCTCCACTTT.

J is TRBJ2-5 and V is TRBV18, with a tentative D call TRBD2 (5 bases). Germline CDR1 is KGHSH and CDR2 is LQKENI. The V gene lost 6 bases and the J gene lost 1 base, with 12 bases spanning the gap. The CDR3 spans 14 residues. CDR3 in amino acids: CASSATAGQETQYF. CDR3 coding DNA: TGTGCCAGCTCCGCTACGGCGGGCCAAGAGACCCAGTACTTC.

The rearrangement joins TRBV5-1 to TRBJ1-2; 9 bases map to TRBD1. Germline V gene sequence: CDR1 SGHRS, CDR2 YFSETQ. The CDR3 has 16 amino acids. V lost 4 bases to trimming and J lost 8 bases; unmatched junction nucleotides: 15. The CDR3 region has the DNA TGCGCCAGCAGCCCTGGGGCGGGACAGGGATCGGGCGGCTACACCTTC. As protein: CASSPGAGQGSGGYTF. Combining the CDR3 with reference TRBV5-1 and TRBJ1-2 gives the whole variable domain KAGVTQTPRYLIKTRGQQVTLSCSPISGHRSVSWYQQTPGQGLQFLFEYFSETQRNKGNFPGRFSGRQFSNSRSEMNVSTLELGDSALYLCASSPGAGQGSGGYTFGSGTRLTVV.

This chain connects TRBV5-1 to TRBJ2-3; 11 bases match TRBD2. The CDR3 runs to 17 residues. Germline values: CDR1 SGHRS, CDR2 YFSETQ. Trimming took 6 bases from V and 1 from J; bases not matched to a gene: 10. This CDR3 is CASIANVGLAGTDTQYF. CDR3 DNA sequence: TGCGCCAGCATCGCCAACGTGGGACTAGCGGGCACAGATACGCAGTATTTT.

This clone was counted a single time. The gene calls are TRBV6-5 and TRBJ1-2; D gene uncertain. The ends were cut back, 2 bases at V and 0 bases at J, with 7 bases in the middle. The CDR3 loop spans 14 amino acids. CDR1 is MNHEY and CDR2 is SVGAGI in the germline V gene. The CDR3: CASSYVAANYGYTF. CDR3 sequence (DNA): TGTGCCAGCAGTTACGTGGCAGCTAACTATGGCTACACCTTC.

The chain recombines TRBV2 with TRBJ1-4; D is perhaps TRBD1 (6 bases). The CDR3 consists of 15 residues. Germline V gene lookup returns CDR1 SNHLY and CDR2 FYNNEI. V was trimmed by 6 bases and J by 4 bases, leaving 15 bases between them. The CDR3 coding sequence is TGTGCCAGCAGGAAAGAGGACAGTAATAATGAAAAACTGTTTTTT. As protein: CASRKEDSNNEKLFF.

The genes are TRBV6-2 or TRBV6-3 and TRBJ2-2; 7 bases match TRBD1. V dropped 6 bases and J dropped 2; count of bases not matched to a gene: 6. CDR3 length: 15 residues. In germline, CDR1 is MNHEY, CDR2 SVGEGT. The CDR3 nucleotides are TGTGCCAGCAGCAAGAACAGGGGTAACACCGGGGAGCTGTTTTTT. It translates to CASSKNRGNTGELFF.

This rearrangement joins TRBV19 to TRBJ2-1, with 9 positions matching TRBD1. The germline CDR1 and CDR2 sequences are LNHDA and SQIVND (reference sequence). V was clipped by 6 bases and J by 6 bases; unmatched bases: 3. The CDR3 totals 13 residues. The chain's CDR3 is CASRGTGSNEQFF. As DNA, the CDR3 is TGTGCCAGTAGGGGGACAGGGAGCAATGAGCAGTTCTTC.

The DNA of the CDR3 is TGTGCCAGCAGCTTATCGTTTGGCGGGACAGGGACAGATACGCAGTATTTT. This encodes CASSLSFGGTGTDTQYF. The rearrangement uses TRBV7-8 and TRBJ2-3; 9 nucleotides line up with TRBD1. The CDR3 sequence is 17 residues long. Unmatched junction bases numbered 9, after V lost 2 bases and J lost 3 bases. Germline assignment: CDR1 SGHVS and CDR2 FQNEAQ.

The chain employs TRBV28 and TRBJ2-3, with 8 positions matching TRBD2. Germline-derived CDR1 and CDR2 are MDHEN and SYDVKM. This CDR3 region has 19 residues. Losses at the gene ends were 5 bases for V and 2 bases for J; bases not matched to a gene: 18. CDR3 region: CASSTRAAREGRLTDTQYF. The DNA of the CDR3 is TGTGCCAGCAGTACCAGGGCCGCCCGGGAGGGACGACTCACAGATACGCAGTATTTT.

CDR3 amino acids: CASSPQLAAGDGYTF. The CDR3 DNA is TGTGCCAGCAGCCCGCAGCTGGCCGCCGGGGATGGCTACACCTTC. The chain combines TRBV4-2 with TRBJ1-2; D ambiguous. The CDR3 runs to 15 residues. The germline gives CDR1 LGHNA, CDR2 YNFKEQ. V was cut by 4 bases and J by 6 bases, with 18 bases left in between.

CDR3 sequence: CASSLRPGEEETQYF. DNA for the CDR3: TGTGCCAGCAGCTTACGGCCTGGGGAAGAAGAGACCCAGTACTTC. V gene TRBV27 combines with J gene TRBJ2-5; D unresolved. CDR1 MNHEY and CDR2 SMNVEV come from the germline V gene (reference sequence). V lost 6 bases, J lost 3 bases, and 17 bases lay in between. The CDR3 length is 15 residues.

This rearrangement joins TRBV29-1 to TRBJ2-1; 8 bases are a match to TRBD1. The CDR3 runs 13 residues. Germline lookup yields CDR1 SQVTM and CDR2 ANQGSEA. The V and J ends lost 4 bases and 5 bases, in that order; junction bases with no gene match: 4. The CDR3 coding sequence is TGCAGCGTTGTGACGGACAGGGACAATGAGCAGTTCTTC. The encoded protein is CSVVTDRDNEQFF.

V gene TRBV28 combines with J gene TRBJ1-5, with a possible D match to TRBD1 (6 bases). The CDR3 is made up of 15 amino acids. Trimming removed 6 bases at V and 2 bases at J, with 14 bases between. The germline V gene has CDR1 MDHEN and CDR2 SYDVKM. The chain's CDR3 is CASRFSTGRNQPQHF. Here the CDR3 DNA reads TGTGCCAGCAGATTTTCGACAGGTCGCAATCAGCCCCAGCATTTT.

J is TRBJ2-3 and V is TRBV18; D not resolved. This CDR3 spans 12 amino acids. Germline V CDR1 and CDR2: KGHSH, LQKENI. V lost 2 bases to trimming and J lost 2 bases, with 2 bases between them. The CDR3 reads CASSPYTDTQYF. CDR3 in DNA: TGTGCCAGCTCACCATACACAGATACGCAGTATTTT.

This clone was detected only once. CDR3 nucleotides: TGTGCCAGCAGTTCCAAGACGGGGAGCTCCTACGAGCAGTACTTC. Its translation is CASSSKTGSSYEQYF. The V call is TRBV6-5, the J call TRBJ2-7; TRBD2 might be the D (5 bases). This CDR3 has 15 residues. Trimming removed 4 bases from V and 0 bases from J, with 13 bases in between. Germline V gene lookup returns CDR1 MNHEY and CDR2 SVGAGI.

V and J are TRBV27 and TRBJ2-7; D possibly corresponds to TRBD1 (5 bases). The CDR3 spans 13 residues. Germline V gene data show CDR1 as MNHEY and CDR2 as SMNVEV (reference sequence). The ends were cut back, 5 bases at V and 2 bases at J, with 10 bases in the middle. CDR3 sequence: CASSADSTYEQYF. The CDR3 DNA reads as TGTGCCAGCAGTGCCGACAGTACCTACGAGCAGTACTTC.

The gene calls are TRBV9 and TRBJ1-1; TRBD1 might be the D (5 bases). The CDR3 covers 13 residues. The V gene lost 4 bases and the J gene lost 2 bases, with 9 bases spanning the gap. CDR1 is SGDLS and CDR2 is YYNGEE in the germline V gene. CDR3 DNA sequence: TGTGCCAGCAGCCGGGACGGTAACACTGAAGCTTTCTTT. Protein: CASSRDGNTEAFF.

The chain joins TRBV7-9 to TRBJ2-1; 10 bases agree with TRBD1. CDR1 SEHNR and CDR2 FQNEAQ come from the germline V gene (reference sequence). The V segment lost 5 bases and the J segment 9 bases; nucleotides outside the gene matches: 10. The CDR3 totals 15 residues. The CDR3 sequence is CASSRSGTGDTEQFF. CDR3 DNA sequence: TGTGCCAGCAGCCGGTCAGGGACAGGGGACACTGAGCAGTTCTTC.

The V call is TRBV11-2, the J call TRBJ2-3; D is perhaps TRBD2 (6 bases). Germline V gene data show CDR1 as SGHAT and CDR2 as FQNNGV. V was shortened by 1 base and J by 4 bases, with 9 bases between the two germline ends. CDR3 size: 14 residues. The CDR3 DNA follows: TGTGCCAGCAGCTTAGCGGGAGTTTCAGATACGCAGTATTTT. Its translation is CASSLAGVSDTQYF. The full variable domain, its missing parts supplied by reference TRBV11-2 and TRBJ2-3, is EAGVAQSPRYKIIEKRQSVAFWCNPISGHATLYWYQQILGQGPKLLIQFQNNGVVDDSQLPKDRFSAERLKGVDSTLKIQPAKLEDSAVYLCASSLAGVSDTQYFGPGTRLTVL.

This chain uses TRBV18 with TRBJ2-2, with TRBD2 identical over 9 bases. Germline CDR1 is KGHSH and CDR2 is LQKENI. The CDR3 loop spans 15 amino acids. V shed 3 bases and J 5 bases; nucleotides not matched to a gene: 4. The CDR3: CASSPLGLATGELFF. In nucleotides, the CDR3 is TGTGCCAGCTCACCTCTGGGACTAGCAACCGGGGAGCTGTTTTTT.